This T cell receptor (beta chain) was identified in a study of CD8 T cells in ankylosing spondylitis. V lost 5 bases, J lost 0 bases, and 16 bases lay in between. CDR1 and CDR2 from the germline V gene are SQVTM and ANQGSEA. The CDR3 is made up of 15 amino acids. This clonotype appeared many times. Its antigen remains unknown. Molecular-barcoded quantitative 5'-RACE produced these TCR beta libraries. TCRdb re-called the 5' RACE reads with MiXCR, one entry per CDR3 protein. The data hold 200,000 or so distinct CDR3 sequences, with 10% to 15% observed a single time. The study's findings and limits: Disease-associated clones were CD8+ and fairly uncommon in peripheral blood. A motif in TCR beta, a set of several highly homologous variants, appeared characteristic of ankylosing spondylitis blood. Clones tied to disease were said to be significantly enriched in matched ankylosing spondylitis synovial fluid.

This clonotype was obtained from a female donor with ankylosing spondylitis or in good health (not recorded which). Sequencing was performed on blood, either unsorted or a sorted T cell fraction (not recorded which). The chain couples TRBV29-1 to TRBJ1-2; D perhaps matches TRBD1 (5 bases). CDR3 residues: CSVSPGRLTNYGYTF. The CDR3 nucleotides are TGCAGCGTTAGTCCGGGACGGCTAACTAACTATGGCTACACCTTC. The complete variable domain, with remaining parts taken from reference TRBV29-1 and TRBJ1-2, reads SAVISQKPSRDICQRGTSLTIQCQVDSQVTMMFWYRQQPGQSLTLIATANQGSEATYESGFVIDKFPISRPNLTFSTLTVSNMSPEDSSIYLCSVSPGRLTNYGYTFGSGTRLTVV.